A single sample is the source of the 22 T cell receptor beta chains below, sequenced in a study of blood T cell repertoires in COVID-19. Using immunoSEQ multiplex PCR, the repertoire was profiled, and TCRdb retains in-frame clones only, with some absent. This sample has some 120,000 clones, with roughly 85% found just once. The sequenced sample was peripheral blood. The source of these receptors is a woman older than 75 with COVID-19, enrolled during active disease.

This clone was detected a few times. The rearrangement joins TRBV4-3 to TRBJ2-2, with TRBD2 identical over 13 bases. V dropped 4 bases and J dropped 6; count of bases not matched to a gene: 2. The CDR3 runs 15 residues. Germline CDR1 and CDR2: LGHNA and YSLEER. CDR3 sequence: CASSRTSGSPGELFF. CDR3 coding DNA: TGCGCCAGCAGCCGGACTAGCGGGAGCCCCGGGGAGCTGTTTTTT.

CDR3: CASSFPLRAPDNTEAFF. The DNA for the CDR3 is TGTGCCAGCAGTTTCCCCCTGAGGGCCCCAGATAACACTGAAGCTTTCTTT. The chain joins TRBV28 to TRBJ1-1, with D unresolved. Germline V gene data show CDR1 as MDHEN and CDR2 as SYDVKM. This CDR3 region has 17 residues. The germline V and J ends were trimmed by 3 bases and 2 bases, with 19 bases remaining between them.

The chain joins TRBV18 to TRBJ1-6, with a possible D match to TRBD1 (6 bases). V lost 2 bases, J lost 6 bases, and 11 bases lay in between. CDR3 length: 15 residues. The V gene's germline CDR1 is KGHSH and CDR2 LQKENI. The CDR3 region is CASSPGTPGNSPLHF. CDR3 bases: TGTGCCAGCTCACCAGGGACACCGGGTAATTCACCCCTCCACTTT.

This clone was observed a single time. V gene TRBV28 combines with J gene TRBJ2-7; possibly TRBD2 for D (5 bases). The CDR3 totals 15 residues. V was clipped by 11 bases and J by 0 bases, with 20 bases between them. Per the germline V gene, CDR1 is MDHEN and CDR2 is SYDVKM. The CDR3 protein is CAGSTGPAGSYEQYF. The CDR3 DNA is TGTGCCGGCTCGACCGGGCCCGCGGGCTCCTACGAGCAGTACTTC.

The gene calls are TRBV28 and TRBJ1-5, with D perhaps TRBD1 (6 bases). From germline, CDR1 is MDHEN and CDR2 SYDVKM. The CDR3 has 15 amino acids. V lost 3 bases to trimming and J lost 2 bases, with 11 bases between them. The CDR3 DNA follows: TGTGCCAGCAGTTTGGGGGCGCTGGGCAATCAGCCCCAGCATTTT. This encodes CASSLGALGNQPQHF.

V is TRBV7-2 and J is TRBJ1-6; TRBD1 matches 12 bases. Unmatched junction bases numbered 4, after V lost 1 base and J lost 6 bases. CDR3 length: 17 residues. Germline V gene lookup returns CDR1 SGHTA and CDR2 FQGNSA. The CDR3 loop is CASSLEGTGGRNSPLHF. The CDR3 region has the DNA TGTGCCAGCAGCTTAGAGGGGACAGGGGGCCGTAATTCACCCCTCCACTTT.

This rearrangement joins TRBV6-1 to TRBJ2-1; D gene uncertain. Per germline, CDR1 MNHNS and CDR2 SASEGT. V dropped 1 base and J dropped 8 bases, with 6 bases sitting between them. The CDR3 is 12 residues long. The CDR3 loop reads CASSEGDYEQFF. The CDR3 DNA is TGTGCCAGCAGTGAAGGCGATTATGAGCAGTTCTTC.

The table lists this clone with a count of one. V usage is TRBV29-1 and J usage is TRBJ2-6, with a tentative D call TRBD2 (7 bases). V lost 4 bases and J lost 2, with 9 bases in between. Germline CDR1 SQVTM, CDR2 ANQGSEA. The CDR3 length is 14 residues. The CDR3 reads CSVGEGAGANVLTF. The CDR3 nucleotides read TGCAGCGTTGGGGAGGGGGCTGGGGCCAACGTCCTGACTTTC.

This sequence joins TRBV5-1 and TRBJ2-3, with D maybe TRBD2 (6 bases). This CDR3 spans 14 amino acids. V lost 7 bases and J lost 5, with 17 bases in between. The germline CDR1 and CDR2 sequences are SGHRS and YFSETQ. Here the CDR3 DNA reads TGCGCCAGCTCTCCGGGACTCAGCGGAGATACGCAGTATTTT. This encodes CASSPGLSGDTQYF.

The CDR3 here is CASSSLRLAGNIQRRTDTQYF. DNA of the CDR3: TGTGCCAGCAGTTCGCTCCGACTAGCGGGAAATATACAAAGACGCACAGATACGCAGTATTTT. The chain carries TRBV28 and TRBJ2-3, with 11 bases fitting TRBD2. J gave up 1 base and V 4 bases, and 19 bases lay outside the gene matches. The CDR3 is made up of 21 amino acids. CDR1 MDHEN and CDR2 SYDVKM come from the germline V gene.

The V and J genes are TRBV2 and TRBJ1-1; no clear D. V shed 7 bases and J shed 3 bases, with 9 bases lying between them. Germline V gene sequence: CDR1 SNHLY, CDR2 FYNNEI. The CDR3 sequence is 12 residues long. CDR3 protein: CASMGSHTEAFF. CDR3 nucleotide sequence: TGTGCCAGCATGGGCAGTCACACTGAAGCTTTCTTT.

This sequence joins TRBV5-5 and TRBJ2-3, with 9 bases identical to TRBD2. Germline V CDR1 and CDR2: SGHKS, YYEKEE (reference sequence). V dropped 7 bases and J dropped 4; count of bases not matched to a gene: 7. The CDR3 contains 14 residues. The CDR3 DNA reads TGTGCCAGCTTTGATGCGGGAGGGGCAGATACGCAGTATTTT. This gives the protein CASFDAGGADTQYF. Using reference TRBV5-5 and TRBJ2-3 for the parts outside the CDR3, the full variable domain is DAGVTQSPTHLIKTRGQQVTLRCSPISGHKSVSWYQQVLGQGPQFIFQYYEKEERGRGNFPDRFSARQFPNYSSELNVNALLLGDSALYLCASFDAGGADTQYFGPGTRLTVL.

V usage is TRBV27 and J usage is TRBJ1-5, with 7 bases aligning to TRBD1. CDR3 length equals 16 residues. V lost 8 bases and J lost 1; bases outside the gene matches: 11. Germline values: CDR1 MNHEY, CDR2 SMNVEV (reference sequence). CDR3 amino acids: CASGFNTGASNQPQHF. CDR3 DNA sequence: TGTGCCAGCGGGTTCAACACAGGGGCGAGCAATCAGCCCCAGCATTTT.

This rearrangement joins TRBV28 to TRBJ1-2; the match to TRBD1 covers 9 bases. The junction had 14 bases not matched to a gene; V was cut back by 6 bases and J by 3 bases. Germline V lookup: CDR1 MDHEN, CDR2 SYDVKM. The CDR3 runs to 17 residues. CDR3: CASRIQGAQSVDYGYTF. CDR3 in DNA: TGTGCCAGCAGGATACAGGGGGCACAATCGGTAGACTATGGCTACACCTTC.

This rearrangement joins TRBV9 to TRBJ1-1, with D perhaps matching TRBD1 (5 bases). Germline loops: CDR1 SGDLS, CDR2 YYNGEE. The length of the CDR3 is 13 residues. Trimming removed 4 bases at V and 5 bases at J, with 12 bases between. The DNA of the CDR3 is TGTGCCAGCAGCCCTCTTGGGGGGACTGAAGCTTTCTTT. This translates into CASSPLGGTEAFF.

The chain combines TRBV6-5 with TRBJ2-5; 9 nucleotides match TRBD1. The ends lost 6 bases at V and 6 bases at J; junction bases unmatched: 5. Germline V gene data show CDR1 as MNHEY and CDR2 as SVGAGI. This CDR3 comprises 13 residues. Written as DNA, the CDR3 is TGTGCCAGCAGCGGGACAGGGTGGAAGACCCAGTACTTC. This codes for CASSGTGWKTQYF.

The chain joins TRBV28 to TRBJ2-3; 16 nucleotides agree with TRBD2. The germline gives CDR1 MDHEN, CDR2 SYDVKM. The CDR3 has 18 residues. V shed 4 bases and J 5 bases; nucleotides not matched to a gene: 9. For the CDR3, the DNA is TGTGCCAGCAGTTCCTCCGGGACTAGCGGGAGGGCCGTAGATACGCAGTATTTT. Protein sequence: CASSSSGTSGRAVDTQYF.

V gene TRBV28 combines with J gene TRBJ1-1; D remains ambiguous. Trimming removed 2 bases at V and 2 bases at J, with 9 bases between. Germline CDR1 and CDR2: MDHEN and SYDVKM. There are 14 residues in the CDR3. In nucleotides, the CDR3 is TGTGCCAGCAGTTTACGAATACAAAACACTGAAGCTTTCTTT. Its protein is CASSLRIQNTEAFF.

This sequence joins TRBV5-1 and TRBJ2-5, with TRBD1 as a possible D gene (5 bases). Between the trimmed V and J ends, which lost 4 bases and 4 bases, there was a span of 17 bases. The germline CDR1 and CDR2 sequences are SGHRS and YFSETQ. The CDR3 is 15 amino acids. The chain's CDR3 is CASSRLTAMGETQYF. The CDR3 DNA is TGCGCCAGCAGCCGGTTGACAGCGATGGGAGAGACCCAGTACTTC.

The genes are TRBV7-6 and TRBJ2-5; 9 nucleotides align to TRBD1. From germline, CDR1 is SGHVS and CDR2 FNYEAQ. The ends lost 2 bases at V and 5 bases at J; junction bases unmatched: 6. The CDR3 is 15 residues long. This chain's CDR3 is CASSLNLGQGETQYF. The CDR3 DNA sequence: TGTGCCAGCAGCTTAAACCTTGGACAGGGGGAGACCCAGTACTTC.

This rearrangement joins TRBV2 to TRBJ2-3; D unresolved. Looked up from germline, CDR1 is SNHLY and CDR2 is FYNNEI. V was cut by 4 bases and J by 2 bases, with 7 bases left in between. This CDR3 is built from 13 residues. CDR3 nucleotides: TGTGCCAGCAGTGTGGCCATCACAGATACGCAGTATTTT. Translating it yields CASSVAITDTQYF. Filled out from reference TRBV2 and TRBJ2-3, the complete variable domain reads EPEVTQTPSHQVTQMGQEVILRCVPISNHLYFYWYRQILGQKVEFLVSFYNNEISEKSEIFDDQFSVERPDGSNFTLKIRSTKLEDSAMYFCASSVAITDTQYFGPGTRLTVL.

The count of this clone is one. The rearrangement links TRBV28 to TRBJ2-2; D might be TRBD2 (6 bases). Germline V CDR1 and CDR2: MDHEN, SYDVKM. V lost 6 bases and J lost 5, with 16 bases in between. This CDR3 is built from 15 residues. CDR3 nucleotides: TGTGCCAGCAGATCCCGACTAGTGGGGACCGGGGAGCTGTTTTTT. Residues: CASRSRLVGTGELFF.